Listed below are T cell receptor beta chains from one sample, sequenced in a study of CD8 T cells in ankylosing spondylitis. One entry per CDR3 protein results from TCRdb running MiXCR on the 5' RACE reads. The data show 500,000 to 550,000 distinct CDR3 sequences, 12% seen once. Sequencing was performed on blood, either unsorted or a sorted T cell fraction (not recorded which). All receptors derive from a male donor with ankylosing spondylitis. Each CDR3 is given with its conserved first and last residue. The D gene is left open where the match is weak. Expanded clones are given a class, and other clones once, few, many or no size at all.

v_gene: TRBV20-1
d_gene: TRBD1
abundance: NA
j_gene: TRBJ1-1
CDR3nt: TGCAGTGCTAGAGATCCCCGGACAGGGGTCGACACTGAAGCTTTCTTT
CDR3aa: CSARDPRTGVDTEAFF

v_gene: TRBV29-1
d_gene: NA
abundance: many
j_gene: TRBJ2-7
CDR3nt: TGCAGCGTTGGGGCGGAAGAGCAGTACTTC
CDR3aa: CSVGAEEQYF

v_gene: TRBV6-1
d_gene: TRBD1
abundance: many
j_gene: TRBJ2-3
CDR3nt: TGTGCCAGCAGTCGGGACAGGGTTGGAGATACGCAGTATTTT
CDR3aa: CASSRDRVGDTQYF

v_gene: TRBV5-1
d_gene: NA
abundance: many
j_gene: TRBJ1-1
CDR3nt: TGCGCCAGCAGCGGACAGACGAACACTGAAGCTTTCTTT
CDR3aa: CASSGQTNTEAFF

v_gene: TRBV7-8
d_gene: NA
abundance: few
j_gene: TRBJ2-7
CDR3nt: TGTGCCAGCAGCTTAGAGGTTGTAGGGACCACCTACGAGCAGTACTTC
CDR3aa: CASSLEVVGTTYEQYF

v_gene: TRBV2
d_gene: TRBD1
abundance: few
j_gene: TRBJ2-3
CDR3nt: TGTGCCAGCAGTGTCCTGACAGGGTTTTTCGGAGATACGCAGTATTTT
CDR3aa: CASSVLTGFFGDTQYF

v_gene: TRBV11-2
d_gene: NA
abundance: few
j_gene: TRBJ1-1
CDR3nt: TGTGCCAGCAGCATCGGTCTCTCGGGTGAAGCTTTCTTT
CDR3aa: CASSIGLSGEAFF

v_gene: TRBV25-1
d_gene: NA
abundance: NA
j_gene: TRBJ2-6
CDR3nt: TGTGCCAGCAGTGAGCGGGTGGGGTCTGGGGCCAACGTCCTGACTTTC
CDR3aa: CASSERVGSGANVLTF

v_gene: TRBV4-1
d_gene: NA
abundance: NA
j_gene: TRBJ2-1
CDR3nt: TGCGCCAGCAGCCAGGTTCACGGCGGCCAAGGGACCTACAATGAGCAGTTCTTC
CDR3aa: CASSQVHGGQGTYNEQFF

v_gene: TRBV25-1
d_gene: NA
abundance: few
j_gene: TRBJ2-1
CDR3nt: TGTGCCAGCAGTGAATTAGGCCTACGATCTGGGCAGTTCTTC
CDR3aa: CASSELGLRSGQFF

v_gene: TRBV29-1
d_gene: NA
abundance: NA
j_gene: TRBJ2-7
CDR3nt: TGCAGCGTTTCTGTCGGCACCTACGAGCAGTACTTC
CDR3aa: CSVSVGTYEQYF